This TCR beta chain was captured in a study of T cell repertoires in cytomegalovirus infection. About the study: Both a matching HLA type and CMV infection were indicated by public TCR beta signatures.

TCRdb re-called the reads through MiXCR, storing one row per CDR3 protein. In the table there are some 100,000 distinct CDR3 sequences, 20% to 30% of which are singletons. CDR3 length equals 14 residues. V lost 0 bases, J lost 6 bases, and 9 bases lay in between. Germline CDR1 and CDR2: SGHVS and FNYEAQ. This clonotype appeared many times. The antigen is not known. Whole-study results and caveats: CMV carriers having the relevant HLA were flagged by cumulative public TCR beta family frequency. Clonotypes of TCR beta that were HLA-C-restricted and CMV-specific dominated the ex vivo response.

The sequenced material came from CD8+ T cells from PBMCs. This receptor was obtained from a human donor in good health (CMV status not recorded). Some clones in this sample may be carry-over from other donors' samples. V and J are TRBV7-6 and TRBJ1-5, with D tentatively TRBD1 (5 bases). The CDR3 DNA is TGTGCCAGCAGCTTAGCGCAGGGTGGTCAGCCCCAGCATTTT. This encodes CASSLAQGGQPQHF.